One and the same sample provided the 10 T cell receptor beta chains below, sequenced in a study of cytomegalovirus exposure and HLA in healthy donors. Researchers ran the PCR with 60 Vbeta and 13 Jbeta primers. The assay was immunoSEQ multiplex PCR, and TCRdb's table has in-frame clones only and misses some. The sample consists of fewer than 250,000 clones, roughly 80% of them appearing once. Sequenced sample: PBMCs. The source of these receptors is a woman aged 18 to 35 in good health and CMV-seronegative.

V usage is TRBV12-2 and J usage is TRBJ2-5; TRBD2 is taken as the D call from the table, unchecked against the DNA. TRBV12-2 is recorded as a pseudogene. The CDR3 runs to 20 residues. CDR3 nucleotides: TGTGCAAGTCGCTTTTGCCCCTTAGGAGCGGGAGAGTTAAGGTGGGAGACCCAGTACTTC. It specifies CASRFCPLGAGELRWETQYF.

The rearrangement uses TRBV9 and TRBJ2-2, with 7 bases identical to TRBD1. The CDR3 is 16 amino acids. V was clipped by 2 bases and J by 4 bases; unmatched bases: 8. Germline assignment: CDR1 SGDLS and CDR2 YYNGEE. This CDR3 reads CASSVTTGSGTGELFF. In DNA, the CDR3 is TGTGCCAGCAGCGTGACGACAGGGTCGGGCACCGGGGAGCTGTTTTTT. Combining the CDR3 with reference TRBV9 and TRBJ2-2 gives the whole variable domain DSGVTQTPKHLITATGQRVTLRCSPRSGDLSVYWYQQSLDQGLQFLIQYYNGEERAKGNILERFSAQQFPDLHSELNLSSLELGDSALYFCASSVTTGSGTGELFFGEGSRLTVL.

This chain uses TRBV4-3 with TRBJ2-7; maybe TRBD2 (5 bases). CDR3 length equals 16 residues. The ends were cut back, 1 base at V and 3 bases at J, with 16 bases in the middle. The V gene's germline CDR1 is LGHNA and CDR2 YSLEER. The CDR3 DNA reads as TGCGCCAGCAGCCAAGGGAGCGGTAGATCCATCTACGAGCAGTACTTC. Its protein is CASSQGSGRSIYEQYF.

The rearrangement uses TRBV7-9 and TRBJ2-3; 10 bases align to TRBD1. V lost 5 bases and J lost 2; bases outside the gene matches: 16. This CDR3 has 19 amino acids. Germline lookup yields CDR1 SEHNR and CDR2 FQNEAQ (reference sequence). The CDR3 is CASSPGTGDSGEVTDTQYF. The CDR3 coding sequence is TGTGCCAGCAGCCCCGGGACAGGGGATAGCGGGGAGGTCACAGATACGCAGTATTTT.

This chain links TRBV28 with TRBJ1-6, with 7 bases aligning to TRBD1. This CDR3 has 16 amino acids. Losses at the gene ends were 5 bases for V and 7 bases for J; bases not matched to a gene: 11. The germline V gene encodes CDR1 MDHEN and CDR2 SYDVKM. The CDR3 reads CASSVSRQGGNSPLHF. For the CDR3, the DNA is TGTGCCAGCAGTGTCTCGAGACAGGGCGGGAATTCACCCCTCCACTTT.

This sequence joins TRBV7-2 and TRBJ2-1; weak D call: TRBD1 (6 bases). Germline V gene sequence: CDR1 SGHTA, CDR2 FQGNSA. The CDR3 length is 14 residues. V was trimmed by 5 bases and J by 3 bases, leaving 11 bases between them. The CDR3 reads CASSAGEYYNEQFF. CDR3 DNA sequence: TGTGCCAGCAGCGCAGGGGAGTACTACAATGAGCAGTTCTTC.

The V and J genes are TRBV6-1 and TRBJ2-7, with D possibly matching TRBD2 (6 bases). Deletions cut 5 bases from V and 3 bases from J, with 17 bases between. The CDR3 runs to 15 residues. Germline V gives CDR1 MNHNS, CDR2 SASEGT. The CDR3 nucleotides read TGTGCCAGCAGTCAGAGACTAGAGTACATCTACGAGCAGTACTTC. This sequence encodes CASSQRLEYIYEQYF.

This chain uses TRBV27 with TRBJ2-3; TRBD2 matches 7 bases. There are 17 residues in the CDR3. V shed 4 bases, J shed 4 bases, and the junction held 14 bases outside the gene matches. Looked up from germline, CDR1 is MNHEY and CDR2 is SMNVEV (reference sequence). CDR3 sequence (DNA): TGTGCCAGCAGTTCCCGACTAGCCCCGAGAGGGGCAGATACGCAGTATTTT. This encodes CASSSRLAPRGADTQYF.

On this clone itself: At one end, the junction sequence differs from germline, possibly due to a read error. V gene TRBV7-7 combines with J gene TRBJ2-7; 14 positions match TRBD2. CDR1 is SSHAT, CDR2 FNYEAQ, per germline (reference sequence). The CDR3 extends over 17 amino acids. The CDR3 sequence is CASSSGTSGSSSYEQYF. The CDR3 DNA reads TGTGCTAGCAGCTCCGGGACTAGCGGGAGCAGCTCCTACGAGCAGTACTTC.

CDR3 nucleotide sequence: TGTGCCTGGAGTGTCAGGGGTACCACAGATACGCAGTATTTT. Protein: CAWSVRGTTDTQYF. The rearrangement joins TRBV30 to TRBJ2-3; tentatively, D is TRBD1 (6 bases). This CDR3 is built from 14 residues. V shed 0 bases and J shed 2 bases, with 9 bases lying between them. Germline CDR1 and CDR2: GTSNPN and SVGIG (reference sequence).